A single sample is the source of the 10 T cell receptor beta chains below, sequenced in a study of control samples from healthy donors and cancer patients. Profiled with immunoSEQ multiplex PCR; TCRdb holds only in-frame clones, not every one. The repertoire consists of under 200,000 clones, with 91% occurring once and the leading ten covering more than 1.3%. Source material: blood. Receptor source: a woman in her 30s in good health.

The V call is TRBV4-1, the J call TRBJ1-1, with D possibly being TRBD1 (6 bases). Looked up from germline, CDR1 is MGHRA and CDR2 is YSYEKL. There are 17 residues in the CDR3. V was shortened by 0 bases and J by 1 base, with 15 bases between the two germline ends. Here the CDR3 DNA reads TGCGCCAGCAGCCAAGATGGGGGGCGCACGGGGAACACTGAAGCTTTCTTT. Translated, it gives CASSQDGGRTGNTEAFF.

In the case of this clone: In the same sample, other DNA sequences code for this CDR3. V usage is TRBV6-5 and J usage is TRBJ1-1; D perhaps matches TRBD1 (6 bases). The CDR3 is 13 amino acids. The germline V gene encodes CDR1 MNHEY and CDR2 SVGAGI. V lost 0 bases to trimming and J lost 5 bases, with 7 bases between them. The CDR3 bases are TGTGCCAGCAGTTACTCCGGGACAACTGAAGCTTTCTTT. This encodes CASSYSGTTEAFF.

This chain connects TRBV7-2 to TRBJ1-1, with D perhaps TRBD1 (6 bases). V was cut by 1 base and J by 3 bases, with 12 bases left in between. The CDR3 sequence is 15 residues long. The germline gives CDR1 SGHTA, CDR2 FQGNSA. DNA for the CDR3: TGTGCCAGCAGCTTAGTTAAAGGGGGATACACTGAAGCTTTCTTT. This sequence encodes CASSLVKGGYTEAFF.

With regard to this clone: At the DNA level, this CDR3 is encoded by other sequences in the same sample as well. The chain recombines TRBV18 with TRBJ2-5; the match to TRBD1 covers 7 bases. V trimming: 6 bases; J trimming: 5 bases; junction bases outside the gene matches: 3. Per the germline V gene, CDR1 is KGHSH and CDR2 is LQKENI. CDR3 length: 12 residues. The CDR3 region is CASSQQGETQYF. The CDR3 DNA reads as TGTGCCAGCTCCCAACAGGGGGAGACCCAGTACTTC.

The chain has TRBV24-1 and TRBJ1-2; D is perhaps TRBD1 (6 bases). The CDR3 loop spans 13 amino acids. V was shortened by 7 bases and J by 2 bases, with 10 bases between the two germline ends. CDR1 and CDR2 from the germline V gene are KGHDR and SFDVKD. The CDR3 is CATSPTGNYGYTF. The CDR3 DNA sequence: TGTGCCACCAGCCCCACAGGGAACTATGGCTACACCTTC.

The chain employs TRBV7-9 and TRBJ1-2, with TRBD1 matching 9 bases. J lost 4 bases, V lost 3 bases, and 9 bases had no gene match. Germline V CDR1 and CDR2: SEHNR, FQNEAQ (reference sequence). The CDR3 sequence is 16 residues long. For the CDR3, the DNA is TGTGCCAGCAGCTTGGCCACAGGGGGCTCGAGCTATGGCTACACCTTC. Protein: CASSLATGGSSYGYTF.

The chain uses TRBV6-5 and TRBJ1-6; 7 nucleotides match TRBD1. The ends lost 2 bases at V and 8 bases at J; junction bases unmatched: 6. The CDR3 length is 15 residues. Germline assignment: CDR1 MNHEY and CDR2 SVGAGI. CDR3 protein: CASSYTKTGDSPLHF. CDR3 coding DNA: TGTGCCAGCAGTTACACTAAAACAGGGGATTCACCCCTCCACTTT.

A remark on this clone: The identical CDR3 is also encoded by other nucleotide sequences in the sample. The chain links TRBV7-2 to TRBJ1-4; TRBD1 is a possible D gene (6 bases). CDR1 SGHTA and CDR2 FQGNSA come from the germline V gene. The CDR3 runs 15 residues. Trimming removed 2 bases from V and 2 bases from J, with 9 bases in between. The CDR3: CASSLLGATNEKLFF. CDR3 bases: TGTGCCAGCAGCTTATTGGGGGCCACTAATGAAAAACTGTTTTTT. The full variable domain, its missing parts supplied by reference TRBV7-2 and TRBJ1-4, is GAGVSQSPSNKVTEKGKDVELRCDPISGHTALYWYRQSLGQGLEFLIYFQGNSAPDKSGLPSDRFSAERTGGSVSTLTIQRTQQEDSAVYLCASSLLGATNEKLFFGSGTQLSVL.

The chain couples TRBV4-2 to TRBJ2-1, with 7 bases identical to TRBD1. This CDR3 is 15 amino acids long. V lost 0 bases and J lost 4; bases outside the gene matches: 3. CDR1 is LGHNA, CDR2 YNFKEQ, per germline. The DNA for the CDR3 is TGTGCCAGCAGCCAAGAGGGACAGACTTACAATGAGCAGTTCTTC. Its protein product is CASSQEGQTYNEQFF.

V usage is TRBV11-2 and J usage is TRBJ2-3; 9 nucleotides align to TRBD2. CDR1 SGHAT and CDR2 FQNNGV come from the germline V gene. This CDR3 has 15 amino acids. With V trimmed by 4 bases and J by 0 bases, 2 bases remained unmatched. CDR3 in DNA: TGTGCCAGCAGCTCCCTAGCGGGAAGCACAGATACGCAGTATTTT. Translation gives CASSSLAGSTDTQYF.